Reported below is one T cell receptor beta chain. Antigen: not known. This sample was taken from a study of T-cell reconstitution after alpha-beta-depleted transplantation in children. Study-level findings and limits: Reportedly, alpha-beta T cells present about two months post-transplant originated from several hundred expanded clones of graft origin. T-cell numbers and diversity, one year after transplant, stemmed largely from T cells that were newly produced.

It was with unique molecular identifiers that the TCRbeta library was prepared. A single record per CDR3 protein comes from TCRdb applying MiXCR to the PCR reads. The table includes around 440,000 distinct CDR3 sequences, about 17% detected once. This CDR3 is built from 19 residues. Germline V CDR1 and CDR2: SGHRS, YFSETQ. The J segment lost 2 bases and the V segment lost 4 bases, leaving 12 bases of the junction unmatched. The chain has TRBV5-1 and TRBJ2-5, with 15 bases lining up with TRBD2. Source: PBMCs, mostly from graft donor cells, taken 360 days after TCRalphabeta/CD19-depleted stem cell transplant. The clonotype was recovered from a boy younger than two who had a stem cell transplant for Wiskott-Aldrich syndrome, so the T cells may come from the graft donor. CDR3 region: CASSPGLAGGPPTQETQYF. The DNA for the CDR3 is TGCGCCAGCAGCCCTGGACTAGCGGGGGGGCCCCCCACACAAGAGACCCAGTACTTC.